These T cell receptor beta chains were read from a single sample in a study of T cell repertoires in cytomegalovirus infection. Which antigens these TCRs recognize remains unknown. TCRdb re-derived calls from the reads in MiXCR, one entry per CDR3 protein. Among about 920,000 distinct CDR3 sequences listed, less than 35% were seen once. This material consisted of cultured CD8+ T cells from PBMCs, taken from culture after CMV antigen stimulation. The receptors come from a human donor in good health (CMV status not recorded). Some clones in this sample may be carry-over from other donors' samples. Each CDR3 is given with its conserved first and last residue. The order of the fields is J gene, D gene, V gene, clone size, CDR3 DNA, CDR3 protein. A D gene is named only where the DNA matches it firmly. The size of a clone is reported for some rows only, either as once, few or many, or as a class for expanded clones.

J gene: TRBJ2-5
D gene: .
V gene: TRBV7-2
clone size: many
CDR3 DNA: TGTGCCAGCAGCTCCCCCGGGACGCAAGAGACCCAGTACTTC
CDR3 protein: CASSSPGTQETQYF

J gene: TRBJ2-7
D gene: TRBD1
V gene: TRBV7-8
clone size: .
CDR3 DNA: TGTGCCAGCAGCTTAGGCCTTTTGGACAGGGGACCCGAGCAGTACTTC
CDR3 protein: CASSLGLLDRGPEQYF

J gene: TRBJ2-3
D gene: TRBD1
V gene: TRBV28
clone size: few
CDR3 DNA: TGTGCCAGCAGGTACAGACAGGGTCCTAGCACAGATACGCAGTATTTT
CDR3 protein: CASRYRQGPSTDTQYF

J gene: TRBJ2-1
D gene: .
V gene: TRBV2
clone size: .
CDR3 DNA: TGTGCCAGCAGACTACACCGGGACCCCTGGGGGGTGAATGAGCAGTTCTTC
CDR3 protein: CASRLHRDPWGVNEQFF

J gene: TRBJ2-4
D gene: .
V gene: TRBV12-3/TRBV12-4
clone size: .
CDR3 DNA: TGTGCCAACAACAGGGCTGTTGAGGAAGTGAACATTCAGTACTTC
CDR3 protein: CANNRAVEEVNIQYF

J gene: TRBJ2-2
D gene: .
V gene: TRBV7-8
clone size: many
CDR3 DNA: TGTGCCAGCAGCTTACCCAGGACAGCAGCTGTCACCGGGGAGCTGTTTTTT
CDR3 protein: CASSLPRTAAVTGELFF

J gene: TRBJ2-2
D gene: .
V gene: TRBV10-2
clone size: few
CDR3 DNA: TGCGCCAGCAGTGAGTCAGGGATAAGCCTGGAGCTGTTTTTT
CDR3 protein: CASSESGISLELFF

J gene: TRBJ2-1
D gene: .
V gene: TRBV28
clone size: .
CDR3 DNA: TGTGCCAGCAGTCCCGGACAGAAAATCTACAATGAGCAGTTCTTC
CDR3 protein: CASSPGQKIYNEQFF

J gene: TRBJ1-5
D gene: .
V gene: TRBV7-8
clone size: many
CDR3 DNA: TGTGCCAGCAGCTTAGCGGGGGGTATGGGTCAGCCCCAGCATTTT
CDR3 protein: CASSLAGGMGQPQHF

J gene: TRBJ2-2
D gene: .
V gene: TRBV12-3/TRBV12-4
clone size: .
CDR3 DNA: TGTGCCAGCAGTGGGGATGGAATGGGGACCGGGGAGCTGTTTTTT
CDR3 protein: CASSGDGMGTGELFF

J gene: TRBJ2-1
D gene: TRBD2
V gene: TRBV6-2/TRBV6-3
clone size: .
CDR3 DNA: TGTGCCAGCAGTTTAGCGGGGAACTCGTTTAATGAGCAGTTCTTC
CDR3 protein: CASSLAGNSFNEQFF

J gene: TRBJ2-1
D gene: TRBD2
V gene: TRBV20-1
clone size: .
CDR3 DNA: TGCAGTGCTAGAGGTCCCCGGACTAGCGGGGCCACCTACAATGAGCAGTTCTTC
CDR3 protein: CSARGPRTSGATYNEQFF

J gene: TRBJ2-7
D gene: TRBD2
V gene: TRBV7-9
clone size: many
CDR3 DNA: TGTGCCAGCAGCTTTCCTAGCGCCTCGGCTAGCGGGGTGGCCTACGAGCAGTACTTC
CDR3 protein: CASSFPSASASGVAYEQYF

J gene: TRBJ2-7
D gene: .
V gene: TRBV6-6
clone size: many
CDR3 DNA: TGTGCCAGCACCCCGGACGGCTTGCCCTACGAGCAGTACTTC
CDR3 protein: CASTPDGLPYEQYF

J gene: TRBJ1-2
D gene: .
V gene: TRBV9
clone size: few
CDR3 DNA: TGTGCCAGCAGCGTAGCGGGGACTCCTAACTATGGCTACACCTTC
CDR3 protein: CASSVAGTPNYGYTF

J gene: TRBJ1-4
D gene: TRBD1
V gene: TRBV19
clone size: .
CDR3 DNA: TGTGCCAGCCTTTTGTCAGCGGGACAGGGGATTCCAACTAATGAAAAACTGTTTTTT
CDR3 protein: CASLLSAGQGIPTNEKLFF

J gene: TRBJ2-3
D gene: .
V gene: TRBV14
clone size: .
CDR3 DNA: TGTGCCAGCAGCCAAGATCTCCCCACAGATACGCAGTATTTT
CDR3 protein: CASSQDLPTDTQYF

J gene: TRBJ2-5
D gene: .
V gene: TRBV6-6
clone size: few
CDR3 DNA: TGTGCCAGCAGTTACTACACCCGAGGGGGGGGGGAGACCCAGTACTTC
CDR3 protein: CASSYYTRGGGETQYF

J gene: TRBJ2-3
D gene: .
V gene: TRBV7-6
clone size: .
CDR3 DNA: TGTGCCAGCAGCTTAGCGGCGGGGGCGGGGGATACGCAGTATTTT
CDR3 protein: CASSLAAGAGDTQYF

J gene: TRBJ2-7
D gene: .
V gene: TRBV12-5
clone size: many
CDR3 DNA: TGTGCTAGTGGTTTGCAGGGGGGGACCTACGAGCAGTACTTC
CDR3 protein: CASGLQGGTYEQYF

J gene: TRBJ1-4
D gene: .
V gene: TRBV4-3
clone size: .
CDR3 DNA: TGCGCCAGCAGCCAAGATGAGGCATCAACTAATGAAAAACTGTTTTTT
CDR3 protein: CASSQDEASTNEKLFF

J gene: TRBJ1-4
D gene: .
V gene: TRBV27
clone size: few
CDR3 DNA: TGTGCCAGCAGATCAGGGATCGCTAATGAAAAACTGTTTTTT
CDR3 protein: CASRSGIANEKLFF

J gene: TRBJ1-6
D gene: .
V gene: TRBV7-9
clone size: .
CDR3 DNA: TGTGCCAGCAGCTCGGGACCGCATAATTCACCCCTCCACTTT
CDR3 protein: CASSSGPHNSPLHF

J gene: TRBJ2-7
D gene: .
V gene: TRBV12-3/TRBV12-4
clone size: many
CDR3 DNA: TGTGCCAGCAGTTTAAGGCGCTCACTCACGGACGAGCAGTACTTC
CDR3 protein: CASSLRRSLTDEQYF

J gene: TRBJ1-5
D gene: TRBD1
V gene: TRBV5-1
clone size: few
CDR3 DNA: TGCGCCAGCAGCTTGGGGGGGACAGGGGGCAATCAGCCCCAGCATTTT
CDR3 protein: CASSLGGTGGNQPQHF

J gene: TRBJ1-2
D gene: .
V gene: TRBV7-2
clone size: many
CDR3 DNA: TGTGCCAGCAGGATTTCCCCCTTCAACGGGTTGAACTATGGCTACACCTTC
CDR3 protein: CASRISPFNGLNYGYTF

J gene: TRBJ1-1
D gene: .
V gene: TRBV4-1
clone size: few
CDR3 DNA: TGCGCCAGCAGCCAGATGGAGACAGGGAACACTGAAGCTTTCTTT
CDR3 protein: CASSQMETGNTEAFF

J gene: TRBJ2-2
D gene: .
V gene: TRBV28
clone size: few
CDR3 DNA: TGTGCCAGCAGTTCCCCCTCCGGTACCACCGGGGAGCTGTTTTTT
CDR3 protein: CASSSPSGTTGELFF

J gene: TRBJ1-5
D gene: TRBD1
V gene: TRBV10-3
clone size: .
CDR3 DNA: TGTGCCATCAGTGAGGTGTCAGGGGGGGATCAGCCCCAGCATTTT
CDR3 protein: CAISEVSGGDQPQHF

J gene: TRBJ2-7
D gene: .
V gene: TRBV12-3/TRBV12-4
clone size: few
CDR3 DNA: TGTGCCAGCAGACCCCGCGGCAGTTTCTACGAGCAGTACTTC
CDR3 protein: CASRPRGSFYEQYF

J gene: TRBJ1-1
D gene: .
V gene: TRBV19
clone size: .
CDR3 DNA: TGTGCCAGTAGTACCCGGGACAACCAAGGGGACACTGAAGCTTTCTTT
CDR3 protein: CASSTRDNQGDTEAFF

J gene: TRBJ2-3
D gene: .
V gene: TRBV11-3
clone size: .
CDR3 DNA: TGTGCCAGCAGCTTAGAGAGCGGGCTCCCCGGGGATACGCAGTATTTT
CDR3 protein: CASSLESGLPGDTQYF

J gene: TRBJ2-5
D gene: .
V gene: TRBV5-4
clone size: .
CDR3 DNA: TGTGCCAGCAATCGGGAAAGTCCAGGGGAGACCCAGTACTTC
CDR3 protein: CASNRESPGETQYF

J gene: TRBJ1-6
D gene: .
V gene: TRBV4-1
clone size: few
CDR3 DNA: TGCGCCAGCAGCCAAGGAATAAGTCCTACCCTCCTATCCCTCCACTTT
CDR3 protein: CASSQGISPTLLSLHF

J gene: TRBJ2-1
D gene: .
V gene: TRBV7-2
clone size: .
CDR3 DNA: TGTGCCAGCAGCACAGGCACTCTTCTGGGGGATGAGCAGTTCTTC
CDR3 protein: CASSTGTLLGDEQFF

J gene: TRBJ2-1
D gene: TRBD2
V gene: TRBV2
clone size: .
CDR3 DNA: TGTGCCAGCACCCAGCGGGGGGGCCGCAATGAGCAGTTCTTC
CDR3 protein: CASTQRGGRNEQFF

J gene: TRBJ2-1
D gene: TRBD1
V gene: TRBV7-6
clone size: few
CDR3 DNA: TGTGCCAGCAGCCAGACAGGGGGCTACAATGAGCAGTTCTTC
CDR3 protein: CASSQTGGYNEQFF

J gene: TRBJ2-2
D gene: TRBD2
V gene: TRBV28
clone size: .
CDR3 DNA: TGTGCCAGCAGTCCTGAACTAGCGGCGAACACCGGGGAGCTGTTTTTT
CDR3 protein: CASSPELAANTGELFF

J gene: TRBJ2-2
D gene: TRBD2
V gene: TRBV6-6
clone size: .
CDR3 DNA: TGTGCCAGCAGTTACCCCCTAGCGGGGGGCCGGGAGCTGTTTTTT
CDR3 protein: CASSYPLAGGRELFF

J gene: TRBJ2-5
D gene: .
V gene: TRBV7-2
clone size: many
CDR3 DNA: TGTGCCAGCAGCTTTTCCACAAATGAAGAGACCCAGTACTTC
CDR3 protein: CASSFSTNEETQYF

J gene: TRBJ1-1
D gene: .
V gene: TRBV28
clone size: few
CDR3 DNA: TGTGCCAGCAGTTTATGGGGGATTAGGAACACTGAAGCTTTCTTT
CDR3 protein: CASSLWGIRNTEAFF

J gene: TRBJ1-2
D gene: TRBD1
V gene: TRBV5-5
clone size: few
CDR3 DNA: TGTGCCAGCACCGTGGACAGGTTCGGCTACACCTTC
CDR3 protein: CASTVDRFGYTF

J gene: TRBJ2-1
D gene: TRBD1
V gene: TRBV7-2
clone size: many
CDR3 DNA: TGTGCCAGCAGCCTGGGGACAGTGGGCAATGAGCAGTTCTTC
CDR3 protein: CASSLGTVGNEQFF

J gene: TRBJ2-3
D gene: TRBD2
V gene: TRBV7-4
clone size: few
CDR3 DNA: TGTGCCATCGAGAGCGGGGGGGCGGATACGCAGTATTTT
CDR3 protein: CAIESGGADTQYF

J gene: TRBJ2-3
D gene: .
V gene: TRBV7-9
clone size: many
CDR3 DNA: TGTGCCAGCAGCCCTGATACGCAGTATTTT
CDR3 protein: CASSPDTQYF

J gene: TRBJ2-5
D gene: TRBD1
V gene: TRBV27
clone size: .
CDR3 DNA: TGTGACAGCAGCCCAAGGGGGCGCACCGGGGAGACCCAGTACTTC
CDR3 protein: CDSSPRGRTGETQYF

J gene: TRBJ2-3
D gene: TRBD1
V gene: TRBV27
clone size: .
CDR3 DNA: TGTGCCAGCAGTTCCCCGGGACAGGGTGCAGATACGCAGTATTTT
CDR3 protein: CASSSPGQGADTQYF

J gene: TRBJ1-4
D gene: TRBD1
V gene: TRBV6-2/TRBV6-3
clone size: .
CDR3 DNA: TGTGCCAGCAGTTACACCGGGACAGGAGATGCAACTAATGAAAAACTGTTTTTT
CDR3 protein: CASSYTGTGDATNEKLFF